The 27 T cell receptor beta chains listed next were all sequenced from one sample in a study of T cell repertoires in cytomegalovirus infection. These receptors lack a known antigen. One entry per CDR3 protein, called by TCRdb with MiXCR from the reads. The table shows some 500,000 distinct CDR3 sequences, with around 40% occurring only once. The input for sequencing was cultured PBMCs, taken from culture after CMV antigen stimulation. The receptor source for this set is a human donor in good health (CMV status not recorded). Some clones in this sample may be carry-over from other donors' samples.

V usage is TRBV27 and J usage is TRBJ2-5; weak D call: TRBD1 (7 bases). Germline V lookup: CDR1 MNHEY, CDR2 SMNVEV (reference sequence). Deletions cut 5 bases from V and 4 bases from J, with 20 bases between. CDR3 length: 16 amino acids. The CDR3 sequence: CASSPRGARVRETQYF. The DNA for the CDR3 is TGTGCCAGCAGTCCCAGGGGGGCGCGGGTCAGAGAGACCCAGTACTTC.

The chain combines TRBV7-9 with TRBJ2-3; D remains unclear. CDR1 SEHNR and CDR2 FQNEAQ come from the germline V gene (reference sequence). Trimming removed 5 bases at V and 4 bases at J, with 7 bases between. This CDR3 is built from 12 residues. In nucleotides, the CDR3 is TGTGCCAGCAGCCGGTCGGCAGATACGCAGTATTTT. Translation gives CASSRSADTQYF.

This clonotype was seen repeatedly, ten times or more. V usage is TRBV7-8 and J usage is TRBJ1-6, with D possibly being TRBD1 (5 bases). Germline values: CDR1 SGHVS, CDR2 FQNEAQ. This CDR3 is built from 13 residues. V shed 6 bases and J shed 7 bases, with 10 bases lying between them. As DNA, the CDR3 is TGTGCCAGCAGTTCAGGGCGGAATTCACCCCTCCACTTT. Protein sequence: CASSSGRNSPLHF.

This clonotype occurred many times. The chain's CDR3 is CASSSDSSNEKLFF. For the CDR3, the DNA is TGTGCCAGCAGCTCGGACTCATCTAATGAAAAACTGTTTTTT. The J gene is TRBJ1-4, the V gene TRBV7-2, with D uncertain. The CDR3 is made up of 14 amino acids. Trimming left V 4 bases short and J 3 bases short, with 9 bases between. CDR1 is SGHTA, CDR2 FQGNSA, per germline.

The chain recombines TRBV7-2 with TRBJ1-4; the match to TRBD1 covers 8 bases. The germline V gene has CDR1 SGHTA and CDR2 FQGNSA. This CDR3 is 13 amino acids long. With V trimmed by 4 bases and J by 8 bases, 3 bases remained unmatched. Written as DNA, the CDR3 is TGTGCCAGCAGCTCGACAGGGGACGAAAAACTGTTTTTT. Translated: CASSSTGDEKLFF.

The chain combines TRBV2 with TRBJ2-3, with D possibly being TRBD1 (5 bases). CDR1 is SNHLY and CDR2 is FYNNEI in the germline V gene. The CDR3 covers 13 residues. V gave up 5 bases and J gave up 2 bases, with 8 bases separating them. This CDR3 is CASSRQLTDTQYF. Written as DNA, the CDR3 is TGTGCCAGCAGTCGACAGCTCACAGATACGCAGTATTTT. Combining the CDR3 with reference TRBV2 and TRBJ2-3 gives the whole variable domain EPEVTQTPSHQVTQMGQEVILRCVPISNHLYFYWYRQILGQKVEFLVSFYNNEISEKSEIFDDQFSVERPDGSNFTLKIRSTKLEDSAMYFCASSRQLTDTQYFGPGTRLTVL.

CDR3 loop: CASSPPGQADQPQHF. The CDR3 DNA reads TGTGCCAGCTCACCACCGGGGCAGGCTGATCAGCCCCAGCATTTT. This rearrangement joins TRBV18 to TRBJ1-5; D may be TRBD1 (5 bases). V gave up 0 bases and J gave up 5 bases, with 11 bases separating them. The CDR3 consists of 15 residues. Germline loops: CDR1 KGHSH, CDR2 LQKENI.

The rearrangement links TRBV12-3 or TRBV12-4 to TRBJ1-2; perhaps TRBD1 as D (6 bases). The CDR3 consists of 15 residues. V was cut by 5 bases and J by 3 bases, with 16 bases left in between. The CDR3 DNA sequence: TGTGCCAGCAGTCCGGTCTCGGGGGGGCACTATGGCTACACCTTC. Protein sequence: CASSPVSGGHYGYTF.

V usage is TRBV15 and J usage is TRBJ2-1; the match to TRBD2 covers 12 bases. Trimming cost V 6 bases and J 9 bases; bases outside gene matches: 3. Germline values: CDR1 LNHNV, CDR2 YYDKDF (reference sequence). The CDR3 spans 13 residues. CDR3 DNA sequence: TGTGCCACCAGGAAGGGACTAGCGGGTGAGCAGTTCTTC. Amino acids: CATRKGLAGEQFF.

This chain uses TRBV5-1 with TRBJ1-2; maybe TRBD1 (5 bases). Germline CDR1 reads SGHRS; CDR2 reads YFSETQ. The CDR3 runs to 15 residues. V lost 0 bases and J lost 2, with 11 bases in between. Here the CDR3 reads CASSLGGGDNYGYTF. The CDR3 DNA is TGCGCCAGCAGCTTGGGTGGAGGGGACAACTATGGCTACACCTTC.

This sequence joins TRBV12-3 or TRBV12-4 and TRBJ1-5; weak D call: TRBD1 (6 bases). The CDR3 totals 14 residues. Trimming pared 4 bases from V and 6 bases from J, leaving 13 bases between. The CDR3 DNA is TGTGCCAGCAGTTCCACAGGGAGGATTCAGCCCCAGCATTTT. Its translation: CASSSTGRIQPQHF.

This clonotype was observed a few times. V and J are TRBV7-6 and TRBJ2-1, with TRBD2 matching 7 bases. Trimming took 7 bases from V and 1 from J; bases not matched to a gene: 13. This CDR3 spans 17 amino acids. The V gene's germline CDR1 is SGHVS and CDR2 FNYEAQ. CDR3 DNA: TGTGCCAGCACCATCTTGGGGTCTAGCGGATCCTACAATGAGCAGTTCTTC. This codes for CASTILGSSGSYNEQFF.

The CDR3 DNA sequence: TGTGCCAGCAGTTACGTGGCAGCTGGGGAGCTGTTTTTT. This translates into CASSYVAAGELFF. This chain connects TRBV6-1 to TRBJ2-2; D gene unclear. The CDR3 spans 13 residues. Germline assignment: CDR1 MNHNS and CDR2 SASEGT. V was shortened by 5 bases and J by 8 bases, with 12 bases between the two germline ends.

V usage is TRBV19 and J usage is TRBJ1-1, with 7 nucleotides matching TRBD1. Trimming at V came to 2 bases and at J to 3 bases, leaving 9 bases not matched to a gene. Germline assignment: CDR1 LNHDA and CDR2 SQIVND (reference sequence). This CDR3 comprises 16 residues. CDR3 sequence (DNA): TGTGCCAGTAGTATATCGGCGACAGGGTCGGACACTGAAGCTTTCTTT. As protein: CASSISATGSDTEAFF.

This chain joins TRBV7-2 and TRBJ1-1, with 7 bases aligning to TRBD1. Germline V gene data show CDR1 as SGHTA and CDR2 as FQGNSA. The CDR3 extends over 14 amino acids. Trimming took 5 bases from V and 10 from J; bases not matched to a gene: 13. The CDR3 sequence: CASSGQELSLIAFF. The CDR3 DNA follows: TGTGCCAGCAGCGGACAGGAGCTGTCCCTCATAGCTTTCTTT.

There are a few counts of this clonotype. V is TRBV6-2 or TRBV6-3 and J is TRBJ2-3, with D possibly being TRBD2 (5 bases). The ends were cut back, 6 bases at V and 5 bases at J, with 18 bases in the middle. CDR1 and CDR2 (germline): MNHEY, SVGEGT. The CDR3 sequence is 15 residues long. CDR3 sequence (DNA): TGTGCCAGCAGGACCACTAGGTTTGGAAGAGATACGCAGTATTTT. Residues: CASRTTRFGRDTQYF.

The V call is TRBV3-1, the J call TRBJ2-5; D is unresolved. The CDR3 consists of 15 residues. Trimming took 1 base from V and 5 from J, leaving 14 bases between them. Germline V gives CDR1 LGHDT, CDR2 YNNKEL (reference sequence). The CDR3 region has the DNA TGTGCCAGCAGCCAAGGGCGTTTTCTTAGGGAGACCCAGTACTTC. Its protein is CASSQGRFLRETQYF.

The chain joins TRBV12-3 or TRBV12-4 to TRBJ2-2; 10 nucleotides agree with TRBD2. The CDR3 is 17 residues long. The J segment lost 1 base and the V segment lost 4 bases, leaving 6 bases of the junction unmatched. The CDR3 here is CASSSRTSGLNTGELFF. As DNA, the CDR3 is TGTGCCAGCAGTTCTCGGACTAGCGGATTGAACACCGGGGAGCTGTTTTTT.

V and J are TRBV19 and TRBJ2-2; 8 positions agree with TRBD1. Losses at the gene ends were 1 base for V and 7 bases for J; bases not matched to a gene: 11. Per germline, CDR1 LNHDA and CDR2 SQIVND (reference sequence). The CDR3 is 17 amino acids. CDR3 in DNA: TGTGCCAGTAGTATAGTGCGGACAGGGAATAGTGACGGGGAGCTGTTTTTT. Translation: CASSIVRTGNSDGELFF.

J is TRBJ1-6 and V is TRBV28; 9 bases fit TRBD1. The ends lost 3 bases at V and 7 bases at J; junction bases unmatched: 4. Germline CDR1 MDHEN, CDR2 SYDVKM. CDR3 size: 15 residues. CDR3 DNA sequence: TGTGCCAGCAGTTTGGGGACAGGGTCGAATTCACCCCTCCACTTT. Translating gives CASSLGTGSNSPLHF. The full variable domain, rest sourced from reference TRBV28 and TRBJ1-6, is DVKVTQSSRYLVKRTGEKVFLECVQDMDHENMFWYRQDPGLGLRLIYFSYDVKMKEKGDIPEGYSVSREKKERFSLILESASTNQTSMYLCASSLGTGSNSPLHFGNGTRLTVT.

The chain couples TRBV19 to TRBJ2-7; unclear D gene. Looked up from germline, CDR1 is LNHDA and CDR2 is SQIVND (reference sequence). Trimming left V 5 bases short and J 1 base short, with 9 bases between. The length of the CDR3 is 13 residues. CDR3 amino acids: CASSFRPSYEQYF. The CDR3 DNA sequence: TGTGCCAGTAGTTTTCGACCGTCCTACGAGCAGTACTTC.

The rearrangement links TRBV6-5 to TRBJ2-7; D might be TRBD1 (5 bases). The V end was cut by 5 bases, the J end by 8 bases, with 10 bases between. CDR3 length: 11 amino acids. CDR1 MNHEY and CDR2 SVGAGI come from the germline V gene. The DNA for the CDR3 is TGTGCCAGCAGTAGGGGTACGCAGCAGTACTTC. It is translated as CASSRGTQQYF.

Regarding this clonotype: Germline and junction disagree at one end, which may indicate a read error. This chain connects TRBV11-3 to TRBJ2-3; 13 bases match TRBD2. The CDR3 is 14 amino acids. Germline assignment: CDR1 SGHNT and CDR2 YENEEA. The CDR3 is CASSPGTSGMPQSF. In DNA form, the CDR3 reads TGTGCCAGCAGCCCCGGGACTAGCGGGATGCCCCAATCTTTT.

The rearrangement uses TRBV28 and TRBJ1-2; no clear D. The CDR3 has 12 residues. The V end was cut by 1 base, the J end by 7 bases, with 7 bases between. CDR1 and CDR2 from the germline V gene are MDHEN and SYDVKM. The CDR3 nucleotides read TGTGCCAGCAGTTTATCCGGGCTTGGCTACACCTTC. Protein product: CASSLSGLGYTF.

There are a few counts of this clonotype. V is TRBV10-3 and J is TRBJ2-7; 12 bases line up with TRBD1. The CDR3 sequence is 13 residues long. V dropped 11 bases and J dropped 2; count of bases not matched to a gene: 4. The germline V gene has CDR1 ENHRY and CDR2 SYGVKD. In nucleotides, the CDR3 is TGTGCCGCCGGGACAGGGGGCCCCTACGAGCAGTACTTC. It is translated as CAAGTGGPYEQYF.

The CDR3 protein is CASSPIPGQGRSYEQYF. CDR3 DNA sequence: TGCGCCAGCAGCCCTATTCCCGGACAGGGAAGGTCCTACGAGCAGTACTTC. The rearrangement joins TRBV4-1 to TRBJ2-7, with TRBD1 identical over 8 bases. Germline CDR1 is MGHRA and CDR2 is YSYEKL. The CDR3 spans 17 residues. V was clipped by 4 bases and J by 1 base; unmatched bases: 12.

The chain carries TRBV6-2 or TRBV6-3 and TRBJ2-7; the D gene could be TRBD1 or TRBD2 (5 bases each). CDR3 length: 14 amino acids. CDR1 is MNHEY and CDR2 is SVGEGT in the germline V gene. Trimming took off 2 bases at V and 2 bases at J, with 10 bases between the two ends. This CDR3 is CASSYNGGPYEQYF. The CDR3 DNA reads as TGTGCCAGCAGTTACAATGGGGGACCCTACGAGCAGTACTTC.